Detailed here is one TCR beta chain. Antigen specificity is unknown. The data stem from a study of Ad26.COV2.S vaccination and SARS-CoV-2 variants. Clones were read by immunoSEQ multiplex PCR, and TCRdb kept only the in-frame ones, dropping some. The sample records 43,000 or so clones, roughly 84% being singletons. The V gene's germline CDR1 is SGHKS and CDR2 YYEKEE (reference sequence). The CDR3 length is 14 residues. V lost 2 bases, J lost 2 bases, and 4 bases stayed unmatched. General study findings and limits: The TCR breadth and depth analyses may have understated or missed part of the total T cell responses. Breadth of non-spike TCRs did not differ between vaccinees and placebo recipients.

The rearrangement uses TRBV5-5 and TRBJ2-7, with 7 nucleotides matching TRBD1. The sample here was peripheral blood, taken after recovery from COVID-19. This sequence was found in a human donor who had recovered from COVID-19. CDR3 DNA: TGTGCCAGCAGCTTCGGACAGGAGACCTACGAGCAGTACTTC. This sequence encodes CASSFGQETYEQYF.